A selection of T cell receptor beta chains follows, all from one sample in a study of blood T cell repertoires in COVID-19. Using immunoSEQ multiplex PCR, the repertoire was profiled, and TCRdb retains in-frame clones only, with some absent. This table has more than 300,000 clones, 80% to 95% appearing once. Input material: PBMCs or T cells enriched from blood (not recorded which). The receptor set was obtained from a woman aged 40 to 50 who had been exposed to COVID-19. Both conserved end residues are part of each CDR3. The D gene is left open where the match is weak. Size is stated for part of the rows, as once, few or many counts, or as a class when the clone is expanded.

>TRBJ1-1|TRBV2|TRBD1|NA
CASRLTGADTEAFF
TGTGCCAGCAGGCTGACAGGGGCGGACACTGAAGCTTTCTTT
>TRBJ2-2|TRBV24-1|TRBD1|NA
CATSDSRQGMAGELFF
TGTGCCACCAGTGATTCCCGACAGGGGATGGCCGGGGAGCTGTTTTTT
>TRBJ1-5|TRBV24-1|NA|NA
CATSNRGSNQPQHF
TGTGCCACCAGTAATAGGGGATCCAATCAGCCCCAGCATTTT
>TRBJ1-2|TRBV28|NA|NA
CASSSSGIYGYTF
TGTGCCAGCAGTTCTTCAGGGATCTATGGCTACACCTTC
>TRBJ1-1|TRBV5-1|TRBD1|NA
CASSRRWTGGNTEAFF
TGCGCCAGCAGCCGCCGTTGGACAGGGGGTAATACTGAAGCTTTCTTT
>TRBJ2-7|TRBV6-2/TRBV6-3|NA|NA
CASSISDRPSYEQYF
TGTGCCAGCAGTATATCAGACAGACCTTCCTACGAGCAGTACTTC
>TRBJ2-3|TRBV7-2|NA|once
CASSLVGGVSTDTQYF
TGTGCCAGCAGCTTAGTGGGCGGGGTTAGCACAGATACGCAGTATTTT
>TRBJ2-7|TRBV7-2|TRBD2|NA
CASSPLGLAGAYEQYF
TGTGCCAGCAGCCCCTTAGGACTAGCGGGAGCGTACGAGCAGTACTTC
>TRBJ2-1|TRBV27|NA|NA
CASSLGLNNEQFF
TGTGCCAGCAGCCTCGGACTGAACAATGAGCAGTTCTTC
>TRBJ2-1|TRBV6-6|NA|NA
CASAGAGDEQFF
TGTGCCAGCGCGGGGGCCGGGGATGAGCAGTTCTTC
>TRBJ2-1|TRBV18|TRBD1|NA
CASSHGQVDIYNEQFF
TGTGCCAGCTCACACGGACAGGTTGATATCTACAATGAGCAGTTCTTC
>TRBJ1-3|TRBV2|NA|NA
CASSEERDMYRNTIYF
TGTGCCAGCAGTGAGGAAAGGGACATGTATCGCAACACCATATATTTT
>TRBJ1-2|TRBV6-6|NA|NA
CASSYSSATYGYTF
TGTGCCAGCAGTTACTCGAGCGCGACCTATGGCTACACCTTC